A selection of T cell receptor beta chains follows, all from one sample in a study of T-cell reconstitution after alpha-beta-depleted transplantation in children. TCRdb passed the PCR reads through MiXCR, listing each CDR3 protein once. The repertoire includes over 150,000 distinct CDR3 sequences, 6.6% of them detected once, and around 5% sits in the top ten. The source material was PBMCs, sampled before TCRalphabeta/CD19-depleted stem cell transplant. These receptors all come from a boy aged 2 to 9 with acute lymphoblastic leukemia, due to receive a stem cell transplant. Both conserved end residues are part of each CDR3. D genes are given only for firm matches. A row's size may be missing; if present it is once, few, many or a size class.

CSAPGQGREQYF TGCAGTGCACCGGGACAGGGGCGCGAGCAGTACTTC many TRBJ2-7 TRBV20-1 TRBD1
CSARYSGTGHTDTQYF TGCAGTGCGCGATACTCCGGGACAGGACACACAGATACGCAGTATTTT many TRBJ2-3 TRBV20-1 TRBD1
CASSQERWDGGLNTEAFF TGTGCCAGCAGCCAAGAAAGATGGGATGGAGGTCTGAACACTGAAGCTTTCTTT few TRBJ1-1 TRBV3-1 -
CASSGTLGLSTDTQYF TGTGCCAGCAGTGGAACCCTTGGCCTTAGCACAGATACGCAGTATTTT many TRBJ2-3 TRBV28 -
CASSWTGGDQPQHF TGCGCCAGCAGCTGGACAGGCGGGGATCAGCCCCAGCATTTT few TRBJ1-5 TRBV5-1 TRBD1
CSASADSNYGYTF TGCAGTGCTAGTGCCGACAGCAACTATGGCTACACCTTC - TRBJ1-2 TRBV20-1 -
CASSLVQGNEKLFF TGTGCCAGCAGCTTAGTACAGGGGAATGAAAAACTGTTTTTT many TRBJ1-4 TRBV7-2 TRBD1
CASSSGREAGSYNEQFF TGTGCCAGCAGCTCCGGGAGGGAGGCGGGATCCTACAATGAGCAGTTCTTC - TRBJ2-1 TRBV7-8 TRBD2
CASSLGSGSYEQYF TGTGCCAGCAGCTTGGGGTCAGGGTCCTACGAGCAGTACTTC - TRBJ2-7 TRBV5-5 -
CASRPFSGSGEQFF TGTGCCAGCAGGCCCTTCAGCGGCTCGGGTGAGCAGTTCTTC few TRBJ2-1 TRBV6-2/TRBV6-3 -
CSAATGGGSNTEAFF TGCAGCGCCGCGACAGGGGGCGGCTCGAACACTGAAGCTTTCTTT many TRBJ1-1 TRBV29-1 TRBD1
CAIREGGATNEKLFF TGTGCCATCAGGGAAGGGGGCGCGACTAATGAAAAACTGTTTTTT few TRBJ1-4 TRBV10-3 TRBD1
CASSATGGPGEQYF TGTGCCAGCAGCGCAACGGGAGGGCCAGGCGAGCAGTACTTC few TRBJ2-7 TRBV7-2 TRBD2
CSAFGQGDQPQHF TGCAGTGCTTTCGGACAGGGGGATCAGCCCCAGCATTTT many TRBJ1-5 TRBV20-1 TRBD1
CASSLGHNSNQPQHF TGTGCCAGCAGCTTAGGACACAATAGCAATCAGCCCCAGCATTTT few TRBJ1-5 TRBV7-2 -
CASSFERDHGELFF TGCGCCAGCAGCTTCGAAAGGGACCACGGGGAGCTGTTTTTT many TRBJ2-2 TRBV5-1 -
CASSFDGGYTF TGCGCCAGCAGCTTCGATGGCGGCTACACCTTC few TRBJ1-2 TRBV5-1 -
CSVGDSNEKLFF TGCAGCGTTGGGGACAGCAATGAAAAACTGTTTTTT many TRBJ1-4 TRBV29-1 TRBD1
CASSQDNPTGWEPQHF TGCGCCAGCAGCCAAGATAACCCGACAGGGTGGGAGCCCCAGCATTTT few TRBJ1-5 TRBV4-1 TRBD1
CASSSNLGGETQYF TGCGCCAGCAGCTCCAATCTGGGGGGAGAGACCCAGTACTTC many TRBJ2-5 TRBV5-1 -
CASSFAAVNTEAFF TGTGCCAGCAGTTTTGCCGCCGTGAACACTGAAGCTTTCTTT many TRBJ1-1 TRBV28 -
CASENGTEAFF TGTGCCAGCGAAAATGGCACTGAAGCTTTCTTT many TRBJ1-1 TRBV28 -
CASSLATSEQFF TGCGCCAGCAGCTTGGCGACTAGCGAGCAGTTCTTC many TRBJ2-1 TRBV5-1 TRBD2
CSGGLAGANEQFF TGCAGTGGCGGTTTAGCGGGAGCCAATGAGCAGTTCTTC - TRBJ2-1 TRBV20-1 TRBD2
CASSPPGAGNTIYF TGTGCCAGCAGTCCACCAGGGGCTGGAAACACCATATATTTT many TRBJ1-3 TRBV12-3/TRBV12-4 -
CASSQDRRSNSPLHF TGCGCCAGCAGCCAAGATCGCAGGAGTAATTCACCCCTCCACTTT many TRBJ1-6 TRBV4-3 -